This record concerns one T cell receptor beta chain sequence. The antigen remains unidentified. Among the donors, all were healthy bone marrow donors. Use of 60 Vbeta and 13 Jbeta primers characterized the PCR. Data came from immunoSEQ multiplex PCR; TCRdb stores just in-frame clones and leaves some out. The sample includes approximately 140,000 clones, roughly four fifths seen only once; the top ten take 1.9%. Germline CDR1 reads MDHEN; CDR2 reads SYDVKM. The CDR3 is 15 amino acids. Trimming took 5 bases from V and 7 from J, leaving 18 bases between them. This entry is derived from a study of cytomegalovirus exposure and HLA in healthy donors. Regarding the study as a whole: The listing of 150 or so TCR beta chains classed them as cytomegalovirus-associated.

This sequence originates from a woman aged 40 to 50 in good health and CMV-seronegative. This rearrangement joins TRBV28 to TRBJ1-5, with D perhaps TRBD1 (5 bases). The source material was PBMCs. CDR3 in DNA: TGTGCCAGCAGTCTCTCTCTGGGGGGATCCCAGCCCCAGCATTTT. Protein: CASSLSLGGSQPQHF.